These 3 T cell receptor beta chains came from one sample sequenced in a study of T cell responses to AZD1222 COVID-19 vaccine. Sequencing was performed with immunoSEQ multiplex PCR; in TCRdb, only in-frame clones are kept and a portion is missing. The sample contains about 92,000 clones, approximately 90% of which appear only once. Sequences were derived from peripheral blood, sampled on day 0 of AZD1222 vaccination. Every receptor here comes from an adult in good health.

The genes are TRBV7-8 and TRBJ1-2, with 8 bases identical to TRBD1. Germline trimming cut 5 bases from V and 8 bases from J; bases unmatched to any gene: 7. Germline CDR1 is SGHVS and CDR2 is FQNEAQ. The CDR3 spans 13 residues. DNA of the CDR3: TGTGCCAGCAGCCCGGACAGGGAGTACGGCTACACCTTC. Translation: CASSPDREYGYTF.

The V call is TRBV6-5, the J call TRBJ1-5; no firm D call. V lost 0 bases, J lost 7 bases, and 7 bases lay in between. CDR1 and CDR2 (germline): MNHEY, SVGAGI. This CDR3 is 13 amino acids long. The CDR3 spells CASSYSNGQPQHF. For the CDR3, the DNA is TGTGCCAGCAGTTACTCGAATGGCCAGCCCCAGCATTTT.

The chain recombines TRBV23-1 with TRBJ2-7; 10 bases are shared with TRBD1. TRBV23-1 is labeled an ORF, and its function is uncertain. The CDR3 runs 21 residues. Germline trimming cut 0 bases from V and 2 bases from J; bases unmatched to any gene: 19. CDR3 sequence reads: CASSQSVPGQGTRRGTYEQYF. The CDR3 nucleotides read TGCGCCAGCAGTCAATCGGTACCGGGACAGGGGACGCGGCGGGGAACCTACGAGCAGTACTTC.